The sequence of this T cell receptor (beta chain) was determined in a study of T-cell reconstitution after alpha-beta-depleted transplantation in children. The CDR3 totals 12 residues. In germline, CDR1 is GTSNPN, CDR2 SVGIG (reference sequence). Between the trimmed V and J ends, which lost 4 bases and 3 bases, there was a span of 9 bases. The TCRbeta library incorporated unique molecular identifiers. TCRdb itself ran the PCR reads through MiXCR, one entry per CDR3 protein. The profile shows 550,000 to 600,000 distinct CDR3 sequences, about 23% of them singletons. Points from the study as a whole: T-cell counts and diversity were attributed mostly to newly produced T cells one year after transplant. Several patients had high TCRbeta diversity at day 60; it came from surviving recipient T cells and thymic progenitors.

Concerning this clonotype itself: Its antigen is undetermined.

This specimen was PBMCs, mostly from graft donor cells, taken 360 days after TCRalphabeta/CD19-depleted stem cell transplant. This clonotype was obtained from a boy younger than two who had a stem cell transplant for acute myeloid leukemia, so the T cells may come from the graft donor. The rearrangement links TRBV30 to TRBJ1-2; D is possibly TRBD1 (6 bases). The chain's CDR3 is CAWNKGDYGYTF. The CDR3 DNA reads TGTGCCTGGAACAAGGGGGACTATGGCTACACCTTC.